These 18 T cell receptor beta chains came from one sample sequenced in a study of blood T cell repertoires in COVID-19. The repertoire was sequenced with immunoSEQ multiplex PCR; TCRdb's copy has only in-frame clones and lacks some. Here the sample spans about 140,000 clones, 70% to 80% being singletons. Material: peripheral blood. These receptors all stem from a man aged 60-69 years who had recovered from COVID-19.

The chain is built from TRBV7-2 and TRBJ2-2; D is possibly TRBD1 (6 bases). V was trimmed by 1 base and J by 0 bases, leaving 9 bases between them. Germline V gene lookup returns CDR1 SGHTA and CDR2 FQGNSA. This CDR3 comprises 16 residues. The CDR3 reads CASSLEGGPNTGELFF. In DNA form, the CDR3 reads TGTGCCAGCAGCTTAGAAGGGGGACCGAACACCGGGGAGCTGTTTTTT.

This clone has more than one count but fewer than ten. This chain uses TRBV28 with TRBJ2-7; 8 bases agree with TRBD2. The CDR3 loop spans 14 amino acids. CDR1 is MDHEN and CDR2 is SYDVKM in the germline V gene. V shed 5 bases and J 5 bases; nucleotides not matched to a gene: 8. CDR3 protein: CASSGPGTRHEQYF. Written as DNA, the CDR3 is TGTGCCAGCAGTGGGCCCGGGACTAGGCACGAGCAGTACTTC.

This chain links TRBV7-8 with TRBJ1-5, with 9 bases aligning to TRBD1. CDR1 is SGHVS, CDR2 FQNEAQ, per germline. Germline trimming cut 5 bases from V and 0 bases from J; bases unmatched to any gene: 5. This CDR3 contains 16 residues. The CDR3 DNA reads as TGTGCCAGCAGCGCCGGGACAGGGAGTAGCAATCAGCCCCAGCATTTT. Amino acid sequence: CASSAGTGSSNQPQHF.

The V gene is TRBV9, the J gene TRBJ2-2; no clear D gene. Germline loops: CDR1 SGDLS, CDR2 YYNGEE. V shed 4 bases and J shed 6 bases, with 13 bases lying between them. The CDR3 is made up of 14 amino acids. This CDR3 is CASSFRGAPGELFF. CDR3 DNA: TGTGCCAGCAGCTTTAGAGGTGCACCCGGGGAGCTGTTTTTT.

This chain joins TRBV5-6 and TRBJ2-7, with 8 bases matching TRBD1. Germline trimming cut 1 base from V and 2 bases from J; bases unmatched to any gene: 5. Germline loops: CDR1 SGHDT, CDR2 YYEEEE. CDR3 length equals 15 residues. For the CDR3, the DNA is TGTGCCAGCAGCTTGAGGACAGGGTATCCCTACGAGCAGTACTTC. As protein: CASSLRTGYPYEQYF.

The rearrangement joins TRBV24-1 to TRBJ2-7, with TRBD2 as a possible D gene (5 bases). Germline values: CDR1 KGHDR, CDR2 SFDVKD. CDR3 size: 13 residues. The V and J ends lost 0 bases and 5 bases respectively, with 7 bases between them. CDR3 sequence (DNA): TGTGCCACCAGTGATTTGAACGGGGACGAGCAGTACTTC. Its translation is CATSDLNGDEQYF.

The sample holds a few counts of this clone. The rearrangement uses TRBV9 and TRBJ2-3, with TRBD2 matching over 7 bases. Trimming removed 3 bases from V and 3 bases from J; junction bases left unmatched: 13. The length of the CDR3 is 17 residues. From germline, CDR1 is SGDLS and CDR2 YYNGEE. In nucleotides, the CDR3 is TGTGCCAGCAGCGCCCCCCGGGGGAGCGGGGCTACAGATACGCAGTATTTT. As protein: CASSAPRGSGATDTQYF.

The V gene is TRBV4-1, the J gene TRBJ2-3, with a tentative D call TRBD2 (6 bases). The germline V and J ends were trimmed by 0 bases and 0 bases, with 16 bases remaining between them. Germline CDR1 and CDR2: MGHRA and YSYEKL. The length of the CDR3 is 18 residues. The CDR3 here is CASSQDPWGGMSTDTQYF. CDR3 coding DNA: TGCGCCAGCAGCCAAGATCCCTGGGGCGGGATGAGCACAGATACGCAGTATTTT.

J is TRBJ2-3 and V is TRBV19; 16 bases fit TRBD2. Germline loops: CDR1 LNHDA, CDR2 SQIVND (reference sequence). Unmatched junction bases numbered 6, after V lost 8 bases and J lost 1 base. The CDR3 spans 17 residues. The CDR3 DNA is TGTGCCAGTTCCGCCGGGACTAGCGGGGGGGGCACAGATACGCAGTATTTT. It encodes CASSAGTSGGGTDTQYF.

The chain recombines TRBV5-1 with TRBJ2-7, with TRBD1 matching over 8 bases. Germline loops: CDR1 SGHRS, CDR2 YFSETQ. Trimming at V came to 4 bases and at J to 0 bases, leaving 3 bases not matched to a gene. The CDR3 totals 14 residues. As DNA, the CDR3 is TGCGCCAGCAGCCACGGACAGGGCTCCTACGAGCAGTACTTC. This codes for CASSHGQGSYEQYF.

The chain recombines TRBV9 with TRBJ2-1; 9 bases are a match to TRBD2. The CDR3 totals 15 residues. Trimming took 0 bases from V and 6 from J; bases not matched to a gene: 4. CDR1 and CDR2 from the germline V gene are SGDLS and YYNGEE. Here the CDR3 DNA reads TGTGCCAGCAGCGTAGTAAGCGGGAGGAGCAATGAGCAGTTCTTC. Amino acids: CASSVVSGRSNEQFF. Drawing the rest from reference TRBV9 and TRBJ2-1, the complete variable domain is DSGVTQTPKHLITATGQRVTLRCSPRSGDLSVYWYQQSLDQGLQFLIQYYNGEERAKGNILERFSAQQFPDLHSELNLSSLELGDSALYFCASSVVSGRSNEQFFGPGTRLTVL.

The rearrangement links TRBV5-1 to TRBJ1-3; 8 nucleotides align to TRBD1. The trim removed 1 base at V and 4 bases at J, leaving 4 bases unmatched. Germline CDR1 and CDR2: SGHRS and YFSETQ. The CDR3 runs 15 residues. The DNA for the CDR3 is TGCGCCAGCAGCTTGATCGGACAGGGAGGAAACACCATATATTTT. Amino acids: CASSLIGQGGNTIYF.

The J gene is TRBJ2-3, the V gene TRBV12-1; the table's D gene call, TRBD1, was not cross checked with the DNA. TRBV12-1 is recorded as a pseudogene. The CDR3 sequence is 12 residues long. CDR3 sequence reads: CASSVQADTQYF. CDR3 nucleotide sequence: TGTGCCAGCAGCGTACAGGCAGATACGCAGTATTTT.

This chain connects TRBV7-2 to TRBJ2-5, with 7 nucleotides matching TRBD1. Germline V gene lookup returns CDR1 SGHTA and CDR2 FQGNSA. V trimming: 3 bases; J trimming: 5 bases; junction bases outside the gene matches: 9. The CDR3 length is 15 residues. CDR3 protein: CASSLRDSPRETQYF. CDR3 nucleotide sequence: TGTGCCAGCAGCTTGAGGGACAGCCCCAGGGAGACCCAGTACTTC.

The chain joins TRBV14 to TRBJ2-1; 7 bases are shared with TRBD2. Trimming at V came to 3 bases and at J to 10 bases, leaving 9 bases not matched to a gene. Germline V gene data show CDR1 as SGHDN and CDR2 as FVKESK. This CDR3 contains 14 residues. The CDR3 sequence is CASSQWTPGGEQFF. Written as DNA, the CDR3 is TGTGCCAGCAGCCAGTGGACCCCCGGGGGGGAGCAGTTCTTC.

This chain uses TRBV11-2 with TRBJ2-7, with D possibly TRBD1 on 6 matching bases. CDR1 SGHAT and CDR2 FQNNGV come from the germline V gene. V lost 0 bases and J lost 4, with 16 bases in between. This CDR3 region has 16 residues. CDR3 in DNA: TGTGCCAGCAGCTTAGAACAGGGTCCGTCGTGGTACGAGCAGTACTTC. Protein product: CASSLEQGPSWYEQYF.

A few counts support this clone. The CDR3 spells CASSLAGYGYTF. The CDR3 nucleotides read TGTGCCAGCAGCTTAGCCGGCTATGGCTACACCTTC. The chain carries TRBV7-9 and TRBJ1-2, with D uncertain. Germline CDR1 reads SEHNR; CDR2 reads FQNEAQ (reference sequence). The CDR3 is 12 residues long. V was cut by 0 bases and J by 4 bases, with 3 bases left in between.

The chain couples TRBV18 to TRBJ2-7; the D gene is possibly TRBD1 (5 bases). The ends were cut back, 0 bases at V and 2 bases at J, with 11 bases in the middle. Per the germline V gene, CDR1 is KGHSH and CDR2 is LQKENI. This CDR3 contains 15 residues. As DNA, the CDR3 is TGTGCCAGCTCACCACCTACAGGCAAGACCTACGAGCAGTACTTC. It codes for CASSPPTGKTYEQYF.